These 29 T cell receptor beta chains share one sample of origin, sequenced in a study of T cell responses to AZD1222 COVID-19 vaccine. Profiling relied on immunoSEQ multiplex PCR, and the TCRdb table lists in-frame clones only, not all of them. Its table records under 150,000 clones. Input material: peripheral blood. The receptors were gathered from an adult in good health.

This chain links TRBV9 with TRBJ1-5; tentative D call: TRBD1 (5 bases). The CDR3 is 13 amino acids. V was pared by 4 bases and J by 6 bases, with 11 bases between. Germline CDR1 and CDR2: SGDLS and YYNGEE. The CDR3 DNA reads as TGTGCCAGCAGCCCGGGGGTGGGTCAGCCCCAGCATTTT. Translation gives CASSPGVGQPQHF.

This chain links TRBV3-1 (or the pseudogene TRBV3-2) with TRBJ2-5; tentatively, D is TRBD2 (5 bases). V lost 5 bases to trimming and J lost 2 bases, with 15 bases between them. The length of the CDR3 is 15 residues. Germline V gives CDR1 LGHDT, CDR2 YNNKEL (reference sequence). DNA for the CDR3: TGTGCCAGCAGCGGTGAGAAAGCGGAACAAGAGACCCAGTACTTC. Translation gives CASSGEKAEQETQYF.

The V call is TRBV25-1, the J call TRBJ2-1; no clear D gene. The CDR3 spans 14 residues. V gave up 7 bases and J gave up 3 bases, with 13 bases separating them. Germline values: CDR1 MGHDK, CDR2 SYGVNS. The CDR3 reads CASTSYYGYNEQFF. CDR3 in DNA: TGTGCCAGCACCTCTTATTATGGCTACAATGAGCAGTTCTTC.

The V and J genes are TRBV6-5 and TRBJ2-7, with TRBD2 matching over 13 bases. Germline CDR1 MNHEY, CDR2 SVGAGI. The length of the CDR3 is 15 residues. The V and J ends lost 5 bases and 4 bases, in that order; junction bases with no gene match: 5. Here the CDR3 reads CASSILAGGDYEQYF. The CDR3 DNA reads as TGTGCCAGCAGTATACTAGCGGGGGGGGATTACGAGCAGTACTTC.

The V call is TRBV2, the J call TRBJ2-1, with TRBD2 matching 13 bases. The V segment lost 8 bases and the J segment 5 bases; nucleotides outside the gene matches: 3. Germline assignment: CDR1 SNHLY and CDR2 FYNNEI. This CDR3 has 14 residues. The CDR3: CASRLAGGNNEQFF. The CDR3 DNA follows: TGTGCCAGCCGACTAGCGGGGGGCAACAATGAGCAGTTCTTC.

The gene calls are TRBV7-9 and TRBJ2-3, with D hard to call. Trimming cost V 1 base and J 5 bases, with 16 bases left between them. CDR3 length equals 16 residues. Germline-derived CDR1 and CDR2 are SEHNR and FQNEAQ (reference sequence). Here the CDR3 DNA reads TGTGCCAGCAGCTTAGTCGGAGTGAGACCAGAAGATACGCAGTATTTT. Encoded protein: CASSLVGVRPEDTQYF.

The chain couples TRBV7-8 to TRBJ2-5; 14 bases fit TRBD2. This CDR3 has 18 residues. Germline V gene data show CDR1 as SGHVS and CDR2 as FQNEAQ. The junction had 7 bases not matched to a gene; V was cut back by 2 bases and J by 2 bases. The CDR3 protein is CASSLTGTSGGLQETQYF. CDR3 bases: TGTGCCAGCAGCTTAACCGGGACTAGCGGGGGACTTCAAGAGACCCAGTACTTC.

This chain connects TRBV15 to TRBJ2-7; 7 bases fit TRBD1. The CDR3 loop spans 16 amino acids. From germline, CDR1 is LNHNV and CDR2 YYDKDF (reference sequence). The trim removed 0 bases at V and 1 base at J, leaving 6 bases unmatched. The CDR3 loop reads CATSRDLMGQSYEQYF. The CDR3 region has the DNA TGTGCCACCAGCAGAGATCTTATGGGACAGTCCTACGAGCAGTACTTC.

The chain is built from TRBV3-1 (or the pseudogene TRBV3-2) and TRBJ1-1, with TRBD1 matching 8 bases. From germline, CDR1 is LGHDT and CDR2 YNNKEL (reference sequence). The length of the CDR3 is 15 residues. V lost 5 bases and J lost 4; bases outside the gene matches: 9. In DNA form, the CDR3 reads TGTGCCAGCAGCTCGCGGACAGGGTGGGGCACTGAAGCTTTCTTT. This sequence encodes CASSSRTGWGTEAFF.

This rearrangement joins TRBV5-6 to TRBJ2-5; 7 bases align to TRBD2. This CDR3 is built from 15 residues. J gave up 2 bases and V 3 bases, and 7 bases lay outside the gene matches. Germline values: CDR1 SGHDT, CDR2 YYEEEE. As DNA, the CDR3 is TGTGCCAGCAGCTCTGGGGGAGGGTCTCAAGAGACCCAGTACTTC. Its protein product is CASSSGGGSQETQYF.

DNA of the CDR3: TGTGCCAGCAGCTATGGCGGGGGAACTAACACTGAAGCTTTCTTT. Protein sequence: CASSYGGGTNTEAFF. The rearrangement uses TRBV7-3 and TRBJ1-1, with D possibly matching TRBD1 (5 bases). The CDR3 sequence is 15 residues long. CDR1 is SGHTA and CDR2 is FQGTGA in the germline V gene. Trimming stripped 4 bases from V and 2 bases from J, with 14 bases between.

V gene TRBV5-1 combines with J gene TRBJ1-3; 10 positions match TRBD1. Trimming took 2 bases from V and 0 from J; bases not matched to a gene: 2. The CDR3 has 16 residues. CDR1 and CDR2 (germline): SGHRS, YFSETQ. The CDR3 region is CASSFGQGGSGNTIYF. The DNA for the CDR3 is TGCGCCAGCAGCTTCGGACAGGGGGGCTCTGGAAACACCATATATTTT. Combining the CDR3 with reference TRBV5-1 and TRBJ1-3 gives the whole variable domain KAGVTQTPRYLIKTRGQQVTLSCSPISGHRSVSWYQQTPGQGLQFLFEYFSETQRNKGNFPGRFSGRQFSNSRSEMNVSTLELGDSALYLCASSFGQGGSGNTIYFGEGSWLTVV.

This chain joins TRBV3-1 (or the pseudogene TRBV3-2) and TRBJ1-6, with D uncertain. Trimming cost V 1 base and J 7 bases, with 5 bases left between them. CDR1 and CDR2 from the germline V gene are LGHDT and YNNKEL (reference sequence). CDR3 size: 13 residues. The CDR3 protein is CASSQGPNSPLHF. For the CDR3, the DNA is TGTGCCAGCAGCCAAGGTCCGAATTCACCCCTCCACTTT.

The chain has TRBV7-7 and TRBJ2-1; a weak D match, TRBD2 (5 bases). The CDR3 runs to 14 residues. Germline lookup yields CDR1 SSHAT and CDR2 FNYEAQ (reference sequence). Trimming pared 5 bases from V and 2 bases from J, leaving 10 bases between. In DNA, the CDR3 is TGTGCCAGCAGCCCATCCGGGGCCTACAATGAGCAGTTCTTC. This gives the protein CASSPSGAYNEQFF. The whole variable domain, remainder taken from reference TRBV7-7 and TRBJ2-1, is GAGVSQSPRYKVTKRGQDVTLRCDPISSHATLYWYQQALGQGPEFLTYFNYEAQPDKSGLPSDRFSAERPEGSISTLTIQRTEQRDSAMYRCASSPSGAYNEQFFGPGTRLTVL.

The chain links TRBV3-1 (or the pseudogene TRBV3-2) to TRBJ2-7, with D possibly being TRBD1 (5 bases). The length of the CDR3 is 13 residues. Germline lookup yields CDR1 LGHDT and CDR2 YNNKEL (reference sequence). The ends were cut back, 1 base at V and 5 bases at J, with 9 bases in the middle. The CDR3 bases are TGTGCCAGCAGCCAAGTAGGGGTCAACGAGCAGTACTTC. Its translation: CASSQVGVNEQYF.

The DNA of the CDR3 is TGCGCCAGCAGCCAATTTACTAGGCAAGAGACCCAGTACTTC. It specifies CASSQFTRQETQYF. The chain uses TRBV4-1 and TRBJ2-5; weak D call: TRBD2 (5 bases). Germline V lookup: CDR1 MGHRA, CDR2 YSYEKL. The length of the CDR3 is 14 residues. Deletions cut 2 bases from V and 2 bases from J, with 9 bases between.

The CDR3 region is CAWSSGVLTGTQYF. The CDR3 bases are TGTGCCTGGAGTAGCGGGGTTCTGACTGGGACCCAGTACTTC. The chain recombines TRBV30 with TRBJ2-5; 7 bases fit TRBD2. The CDR3 loop spans 14 amino acids. Germline V lookup: CDR1 GTSNPN, CDR2 SVGIG (reference sequence). Trimming at V came to 2 bases and at J to 7 bases, leaving 10 bases not matched to a gene.

The V and J genes are TRBV18 and TRBJ2-3; D is uncertain. Trimming left V 6 bases short and J 0 bases short, with 1 base between. Germline values: CDR1 KGHSH, CDR2 LQKENI. The length of the CDR3 is 11 residues. The CDR3 nucleotides are TGTGCCAGCTCTAGCACAGATACGCAGTATTTT. It encodes CASSSTDTQYF.

V is TRBV18 and J is TRBJ1-4; no definite D call. Trimming stripped 0 bases from V and 0 bases from J, with 14 bases between. CDR3 length: 18 amino acids. Germline CDR1 is KGHSH and CDR2 is LQKENI. The CDR3 DNA follows: TGTGCCAGCTCACCACCTGAGGGAAGAACTGCAACTAATGAAAAACTGTTTTTT. This translates into CASSPPEGRTATNEKLFF.

The gene calls are TRBV6-4 and TRBJ2-3; D could derive from TRBD1 or TRBD2 (5 bases each). This CDR3 has 15 residues. Germline-derived CDR1 and CDR2 are MRHNA and SNTAGT. V lost 0 bases and J 5 bases, leaving 12 bases between the germline ends. CDR3 DNA: TGTGCCAGCAGTGACTCGAGCGGTGGGGGAGATACGCAGTATTTT. Translation: CASSDSSGGGDTQYF.

This chain links TRBV6-5 with TRBJ1-6; D is uncertain. Germline CDR1 MNHEY, CDR2 SVGAGI. V was pared by 3 bases and J by 0 bases, with 9 bases between. The CDR3 extends over 16 amino acids. The CDR3, as DNA: TGTGCCAGCAGTTATCGCGGAGGCTCCTATAATTCACCCCTCCACTTT. It is translated as CASSYRGGSYNSPLHF.

The chain has TRBV7-9 and TRBJ2-7; the D is unclear. The CDR3 runs to 12 residues. Trimming cost V 0 bases and J 6 bases, with 6 bases left between them. Germline CDR1 and CDR2: SEHNR and FQNEAQ (reference sequence). DNA of the CDR3: TGTGCCAGCAGCTTAGCGTGGGGCGAGCAGTACTTC. This sequence encodes CASSLAWGEQYF.

This rearrangement joins TRBV5-5 to TRBJ2-1, with TRBD1 matching over 7 bases. With 0 bases clipped from V and 0 bases from J, the junction kept 15 bases outside the gene matches. CDR3 size: 20 residues. In germline, CDR1 is SGHKS, CDR2 YYEKEE (reference sequence). CDR3 in DNA: TGTGCCAGCAGCTTGGCCCATCCGGGACAGCCAAGAAACTCCTACAATGAGCAGTTCTTC. This gives the protein CASSLAHPGQPRNSYNEQFF.

The chain links TRBV30 to TRBJ1-1; D not certain. The germline gives CDR1 GTSNPN, CDR2 SVGIG (reference sequence). Trimming pared 4 bases from V and 0 bases from J, leaving 15 bases between. CDR3 length: 15 amino acids. The CDR3 is CAWNSGSSLNTEAFF. CDR3 DNA: TGTGCCTGGAACTCCGGAAGCAGCCTGAACACTGAAGCTTTCTTT.

The chain's CDR3 is CASSMGIDNTEAFF. DNA for the CDR3: TGTGCCAGCTCTATGGGCATCGATAACACTGAAGCTTTCTTT. V usage is TRBV18 and J usage is TRBJ1-1; D not certain. This CDR3 has 14 residues. Trimming took off 6 bases at V and 2 bases at J, with 13 bases between the two ends. CDR1 is KGHSH and CDR2 is LQKENI in the germline V gene.

J is TRBJ2-7 and V is TRBV5-1; a possible D gene is TRBD2 (6 bases). The CDR3 covers 15 residues. From germline, CDR1 is SGHRS and CDR2 YFSETQ. V lost 4 bases and J lost 1, with 15 bases in between. CDR3 residues: CASSRGTVESYEQYF. CDR3 nucleotides: TGCGCCAGCAGCCGCGGGACGGTAGAATCCTACGAGCAGTACTTC.

The chain has TRBV12-3 or TRBV12-4 and TRBJ1-2; D is undetermined. The CDR3 loop spans 11 amino acids. The germline V and J ends were trimmed by 8 bases and 8 bases, with 12 bases remaining between them. The CDR3 DNA sequence: TGTGCCAGCTTAGCTACGATGGGCTACACCTTC. Encoded protein: CASLATMGYTF.

V usage is TRBV11-3 and J usage is TRBJ1-3; D is perhaps TRBD1 (5 bases). The CDR3 loop spans 13 amino acids. CDR1 and CDR2 from the germline V gene are SGHNT and YENEEA. Trimming removed 4 bases from V and 4 bases from J, with 8 bases in between. CDR3 bases: TGTGCCAGCAGCTCCGGGGGGGGAAACACCATATATTTT. Amino acids: CASSSGGGNTIYF.

V and J are TRBV6-6 and TRBJ2-5; possibly TRBD1 or TRBD2 for D (5 bases each). V lost 7 bases and J lost 3, with 9 bases in between. CDR3 size: 12 residues. CDR1 is MNHNY and CDR2 is SVGAGI in the germline V gene (reference sequence). The CDR3 nucleotides are TGTGCCAGCATTGGGGGAGAAGAGACCCAGTACTTC. Its protein is CASIGGEETQYF.